Listed here are 27 T cell receptor beta chains from one sample, sequenced in a study of T cells expressing NK-cell markers (dated by TCRdb to 2019 to 2021). Library preparation employed 5' RACE. The reads were generated on an Illumina HiSeq 2000. TCRdb reprocessed the reads, so every CDR3 protein sequence counts as one entry and DNA is not shown. The sample's table lists a count of over 150,000 distinct CDR3 sequences. The ten largest clones add up to about 19% of the sample. The sample was blood T cells: a sorted CD56 or NKG2C T cell subset, CD4+ or CD8+ T cells, or bulk PBMC T cells (not recorded which). The receptor source for this set is a man aged 18-70 years in good health.

The rearrangement links TRBV27 to TRBJ2-1; no DNA is available, so the TRBD1 call from TCRdb remains unchecked. The CDR3 contains 14 residues. Germline-derived CDR1 and CDR2 are MNHEY and SMNVEV (reference sequence). The CDR3 reads CASSLGLGYNEQFF.

The chain combines TRBV12-3 or TRBV12-4 with TRBJ1-1. This CDR3 spans 14 amino acids. This CDR3 reads CASSLEGRNTEAFF.

V usage is TRBV14 and J usage is TRBJ2-7; as DNA is missing, the TRBD1 call by TCRdb cannot be tested. The germline gives CDR1 SGHDN, CDR2 FVKESK. The CDR3 totals 16 residues. Here the CDR3 reads CASSQDVTGGLHEQYF.

The chain uses TRBV20-1 and TRBJ2-7; no DNA is available, so the TRBD2 call from TCRdb remains unchecked. CDR3 size: 17 residues. Germline CDR1 reads DFQATT; CDR2 reads SNEGSKA (reference sequence). This chain's CDR3 is CSAREEPSLAESYEQYF.

The chain carries TRBV20-1 and TRBJ2-7; TCRdb names TRBD1, which stays unverified in the absence of DNA. CDR1 and CDR2 (germline): DFQATT, SNEGSKA (reference sequence). This CDR3 is built from 12 residues. The CDR3 loop is CSARQGAYEQYF.

V and J are TRBV10-3 and TRBJ2-5; as DNA is missing, the TRBD2 call by TCRdb cannot be tested. Germline V gene lookup returns CDR1 ENHRY and CDR2 SYGVKD. CDR3 length equals 19 residues. CDR3 region: CAISEPGTSGGYPQETQYF.

V is TRBV7-6 and J is TRBJ2-5. The V gene's germline CDR1 is SGHVS and CDR2 FNYEAQ. The CDR3 contains 14 residues. CDR3 loop: CASSLATGQETQYF.

The chain links TRBV9 to TRBJ1-2; TCRdb designates TRBD1, a call that cannot be tested without DNA. CDR1 is SGDLS, CDR2 YYNGEE, per germline. CDR3 size: 16 residues. The CDR3 sequence: CASSDWTGGSGYGYTF. Combining the CDR3 with reference TRBV9 and TRBJ1-2 gives the whole variable domain DSGVTQTPKHLITATGQRVTLRCSPRSGDLSVYWYQQSLDQGLQFLIQYYNGEERAKGNILERFSAQQFPDLHSELNLSSLELGDSALYFCASSDWTGGSGYGYTFGSGTRLTVV.

The chain combines TRBV28 with TRBJ2-3; as DNA is missing, the TRBD1 call by TCRdb cannot be tested. Germline-derived CDR1 and CDR2 are MDHEN and SYDVKM. This CDR3 comprises 15 residues. This chain's CDR3 is CASSLSTGVTDTQYF.

This chain joins TRBV19 and TRBJ2-1. Germline V lookup: CDR1 LNHDA, CDR2 SQIVND (reference sequence). This CDR3 spans 13 amino acids. The CDR3 sequence is CASSISEGTEQFF.

The chain combines TRBV2 with TRBJ1-1; TCRdb lists TRBD1, though no DNA is available to test this call. This CDR3 region has 14 residues. Per the germline V gene, CDR1 is SNHLY and CDR2 is FYNNEI. CDR3 region: CASSARTANTEAFF.

The V and J genes are TRBV7-8 and TRBJ2-3. CDR1 is SGHVS, CDR2 FQNEAQ, per germline. The CDR3 is 15 residues long. This chain's CDR3 is CASSLVAETTDTQYF.

This sequence joins TRBV9 and TRBJ2-2. Germline-derived CDR1 and CDR2 are SGDLS and YYNGEE. The CDR3 has 15 residues. The CDR3 spells CASSVTDIMAGELFF.

This sequence joins TRBV6-1 and TRBJ1-4. CDR3 length: 13 residues. CDR1 and CDR2 (germline): MNHNS, SASEGT. CDR3: CASSEGGFEKLFF.

V usage is TRBV7-9 and J usage is TRBJ2-5; absent DNA, TCRdb's TRBD1 call cannot be checked. CDR1 is SEHNR, CDR2 FQNEAQ, per germline (reference sequence). The CDR3 is 17 residues long. CDR3 sequence: CASSDPAPTGGRETQYF.

The chain uses TRBV7-2 and TRBJ2-3; the TCRdb call, TRBD2, lacks DNA for checking. CDR1 and CDR2 from the germline V gene are SGHTA and FQGNSA. The CDR3 is 17 amino acids. CDR3 sequence: CASSNTSPGLALDTQYF.

The J gene is TRBJ2-1, the V gene TRBV7-6; the D call from TCRdb, TRBD2, cannot be confirmed without DNA. CDR1 SGHVS and CDR2 FNYEAQ come from the germline V gene. The CDR3 is 16 residues long. The CDR3 region is CASSLVLAGAYNEQFF.

The V and J genes are TRBV6-1 and TRBJ1-2; the TCRdb call, TRBD1, lacks DNA for checking. Germline V gene lookup returns CDR1 MNHNS and CDR2 SASEGT. The CDR3 sequence is 16 residues long. The CDR3 loop reads CASSEFQGKINYGYTF.

The CDR3 region is CSARATGGLYNEQFF. J is TRBJ2-1 and V is TRBV20-1; the D call of TRBD2 rests on TCRdb alone, since no DNA is present to check it. The CDR3 has 15 amino acids. Looked up from germline, CDR1 is DFQATT and CDR2 is SNEGSKA (reference sequence).

The genes are TRBV30 and TRBJ2-1; TCRdb outputs TRBD1, but without DNA this stays unchecked. Per germline, CDR1 GTSNPN and CDR2 SVGIG (reference sequence). The CDR3 contains 15 residues. CDR3: CAWSSLGADYNEQFF.

This chain links TRBV19 with TRBJ2-7. Germline CDR1 and CDR2: LNHDA and SQIVND (reference sequence). The length of the CDR3 is 14 residues. The CDR3 protein is CASSSRARWYEQYF.

The gene calls are TRBV29-1 and TRBJ1-1. Germline CDR1 reads SQVTM; CDR2 reads ANQGSEA. The CDR3 totals 14 residues. The CDR3 loop is CSVEDRGYSTEAFF.

The rearrangement joins TRBV7-6 to TRBJ2-3; TCRdb designates TRBD2, a call that cannot be tested without DNA. Germline CDR1 reads SGHVS; CDR2 reads FNYEAQ. The CDR3 has 17 residues. CDR3 protein: CASSLEASGVRTDTQYF.

This chain connects TRBV9 to TRBJ2-2; TCRdb lists TRBD2, though no DNA is available to test this call. The CDR3 consists of 16 residues. Germline V CDR1 and CDR2: SGDLS, YYNGEE. CDR3 loop: CASSVDLAANTGELFF.

The CDR3 spells CSVDLQGGTEAFF. This chain connects TRBV29-1 to TRBJ1-1. This CDR3 has 13 residues. Germline lookup yields CDR1 SQVTM and CDR2 ANQGSEA.

The V gene is TRBV7-2, the J gene TRBJ2-2; the TCRdb call, TRBD1, lacks DNA for checking. The V gene's germline CDR1 is SGHTA and CDR2 FQGNSA. The CDR3 spans 13 residues. This chain's CDR3 is CASSLDRGWELFF.

The chain's CDR3 is CASSLPPQDRGLWETQYF. This chain uses TRBV28 with TRBJ2-5; the D call from TCRdb, TRBD1, cannot be confirmed without DNA. The CDR3 extends over 18 amino acids. Per the germline V gene, CDR1 is MDHEN and CDR2 is SYDVKM.